The 13 T cell receptor beta chains below come from one sample, sequenced in a study of T-cell memory formation after mild COVID-19. TCRdb ran MiXCR on the 5' RACE reads and lists one entry per CDR3 protein. The sample includes roughly 620,000 distinct CDR3 sequences, around 17% of them seen just once. Sequencing was performed on PBMCs or a T cell subset sorted from them (not recorded which). These receptors all stem from an adult woman who had mild COVID-19 (a few samples of this study predate the infection). Cell type and time point are not known.

The genes are TRBV7-2 and TRBJ1-1; D not certain. Per germline, CDR1 SGHTA and CDR2 FQGNSA. With 5 bases removed from V and 2 bases from J, the gap between germline ends came to 15 bases. The CDR3 totals 15 residues. Here the CDR3 reads CASSLPPRGNTEAFF. CDR3 DNA: TGTGCCAGCAGCCTACCCCCACGGGGAAACACTGAAGCTTTCTTT.

The V and J genes are TRBV7-9 and TRBJ2-2; no reliable D call. The germline V gene encodes CDR1 SEHNR and CDR2 FQNEAQ (reference sequence). There are 12 residues in the CDR3. Trimming cost V 5 bases and J 6 bases, with 7 bases left between them. In DNA form, the CDR3 reads TGTGCCAGCAGCCCTATACCCGGGGAGCTGTTTTTT. It encodes CASSPIPGELFF.

This chain links TRBV2 with TRBJ2-5, with a possible D match to TRBD2 (7 bases). This CDR3 contains 15 residues. The germline V and J ends were trimmed by 6 bases and 5 bases, with 19 bases remaining between them. The germline V gene encodes CDR1 SNHLY and CDR2 FYNNEI. CDR3 sequence (DNA): TGTGCCAGCAGGTATTCGGCGGGGGCGAGGGAGACCCAGTACTTC. Its translation is CASRYSAGARETQYF.

The CDR3 DNA reads TGTGCCAGTAGTATTTGGACAGGGCACTACGAGCAGTACTTC. It encodes CASSIWTGHYEQYF. This chain connects TRBV19 to TRBJ2-7; 8 bases map to TRBD1. Germline V gene lookup returns CDR1 LNHDA and CDR2 SQIVND (reference sequence). V was clipped by 3 bases and J by 3 bases; unmatched bases: 4. This CDR3 is 14 amino acids long.

This clonotype was found a few times. V and J are TRBV6-6 and TRBJ1-1; D not certain. CDR1 and CDR2 from the germline V gene are MNHNY and SVGAGI (reference sequence). This CDR3 has 14 amino acids. Trimming cost V 7 bases and J 1 base, with 13 bases left between them. CDR3 loop: CASTKQSKNTEAFF. CDR3 nucleotides: TGTGCCAGCACTAAACAGTCAAAGAACACTGAAGCTTTCTTT.

In its sample, this clonotype was seen a few times. The rearrangement joins TRBV30 to TRBJ2-3; 7 bases are a match to TRBD2. CDR1 and CDR2 from the germline V gene are GTSNPN and SVGIG (reference sequence). The CDR3 is 13 amino acids. V lost 4 bases and J lost 3; bases outside the gene matches: 4. The CDR3 sequence: CAWIEAGTDTQYF. The CDR3 nucleotides are TGTGCCTGGATCGAAGCGGGAACAGATACGCAGTATTTT.

This clonotype was seen more than once but under ten times. This chain joins TRBV15 and TRBJ1-5, with D perhaps matching TRBD1 (5 bases). Germline V CDR1 and CDR2: LNHNV, YYDKDF (reference sequence). The CDR3 is made up of 15 amino acids. V shed 4 bases and J shed 1 base, with 11 bases lying between them. In nucleotides, the CDR3 is TGTGCCACCAGCAAGGGTGGGGGGAGCAATCAGCCCCAGCATTTT. Protein: CATSKGGGSNQPQHF.

This clonotype turned up a few times. This CDR3 reads CASSPYGSNYNEQFF. DNA for the CDR3: TGTGCCAGCAGCCCCTACGGGTCGAACTACAATGAGCAGTTCTTC. This chain uses TRBV3-1 with TRBJ2-1, with D unclear. CDR1 LGHDT and CDR2 YNNKEL come from the germline V gene (reference sequence). Trimming left V 4 bases short and J 3 bases short, with 13 bases between. The length of the CDR3 is 15 residues.

The table lists this clonotype with a few counts. This sequence joins TRBV6-2 or TRBV6-3 and TRBJ1-2, with TRBD1 identical over 7 bases. This CDR3 has 13 amino acids. Per germline, CDR1 MNHEY and CDR2 SVGEGT. The V and J ends lost 2 bases and 3 bases, in that order; junction bases with no gene match: 0. The CDR3 loop is CASSYDRDYGYTF. In DNA, the CDR3 is TGTGCCAGCAGTTACGACAGGGACTATGGCTACACCTTC.

V gene TRBV7-2 combines with J gene TRBJ1-3; TRBD1 agrees at 10 bases. Germline assignment: CDR1 SGHTA and CDR2 FQGNSA. The CDR3 consists of 18 residues. J gave up 2 bases and V 5 bases, and 12 bases lay outside the gene matches. The CDR3 coding sequence is TGTGCCAGCAGCGCCCCAACGGGACAGGGGAAGACTGGAAACACCATATATTTT. Translating it yields CASSAPTGQGKTGNTIYF.

The chain is built from TRBV14 and TRBJ1-5; D ambiguous. Germline CDR1 and CDR2: SGHDN and FVKESK. V was trimmed by 0 bases and J by 9 bases, leaving 9 bases between them. The CDR3 consists of 13 residues. This chain's CDR3 is CASSQDQISPQHF. The CDR3 DNA follows: TGTGCCAGCAGCCAAGATCAGATATCGCCCCAGCATTTT.

This clonotype was seen at least ten times. V and J are TRBV7-6 and TRBJ2-1; no clear D. The V end was cut by 5 bases, the J end by 0 bases, with 11 bases between. Germline CDR1 and CDR2: SGHVS and FNYEAQ. The CDR3 totals 15 residues. For the CDR3, the DNA is TGTGCCAGCAGCCTGACATCGAGCTCCTACAATGAGCAGTTCTTC. This encodes CASSLTSSSYNEQFF.

This rearrangement joins TRBV12-3 or TRBV12-4 to TRBJ2-7; the D gene could be TRBD1 or TRBD2 (7 bases each). V was shortened by 0 bases and J by 7 bases, with 16 bases between the two germline ends. The CDR3 covers 15 residues. The CDR3 reads CASSLAGGHRGEQYF. The CDR3 coding sequence is TGTGCCAGCAGTTTAGCGGGGGGGCACAGGGGAGAGCAGTACTTC.